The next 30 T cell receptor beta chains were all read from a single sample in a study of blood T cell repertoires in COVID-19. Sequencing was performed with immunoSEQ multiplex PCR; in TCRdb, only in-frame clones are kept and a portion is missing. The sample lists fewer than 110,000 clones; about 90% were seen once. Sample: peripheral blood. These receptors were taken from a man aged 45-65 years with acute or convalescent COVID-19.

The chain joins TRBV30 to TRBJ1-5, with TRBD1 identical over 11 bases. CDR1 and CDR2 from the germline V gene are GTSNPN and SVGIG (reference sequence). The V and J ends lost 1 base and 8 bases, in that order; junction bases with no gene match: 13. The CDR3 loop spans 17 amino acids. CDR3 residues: CAWSEGVGTGGSEPQHF. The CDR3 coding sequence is TGTGCCTGGAGTGAGGGGGTCGGGACAGGGGGTTCGGAGCCCCAGCATTTT.

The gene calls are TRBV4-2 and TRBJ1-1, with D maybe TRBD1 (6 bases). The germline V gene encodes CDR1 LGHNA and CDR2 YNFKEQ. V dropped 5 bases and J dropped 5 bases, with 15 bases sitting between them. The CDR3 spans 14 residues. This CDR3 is CASSFEQGGTEAFF. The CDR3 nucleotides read TGTGCCAGCAGCTTTGAACAGGGAGGGACTGAAGCTTTCTTT.

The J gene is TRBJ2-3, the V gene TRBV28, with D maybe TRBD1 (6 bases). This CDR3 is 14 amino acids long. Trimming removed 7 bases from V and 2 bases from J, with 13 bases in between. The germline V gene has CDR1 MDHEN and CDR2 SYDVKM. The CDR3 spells CASKGQIFTDTQYF. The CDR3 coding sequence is TGTGCCAGCAAAGGACAGATTTTCACAGATACGCAGTATTTT.

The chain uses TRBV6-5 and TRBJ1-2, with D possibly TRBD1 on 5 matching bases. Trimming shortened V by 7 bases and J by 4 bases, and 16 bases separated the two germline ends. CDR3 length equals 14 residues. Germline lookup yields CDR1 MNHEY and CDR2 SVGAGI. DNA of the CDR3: TGTGCCAGCACCAAAATGGGGCAGGGCTATGGCTACACCTTC. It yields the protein CASTKMGQGYGYTF.

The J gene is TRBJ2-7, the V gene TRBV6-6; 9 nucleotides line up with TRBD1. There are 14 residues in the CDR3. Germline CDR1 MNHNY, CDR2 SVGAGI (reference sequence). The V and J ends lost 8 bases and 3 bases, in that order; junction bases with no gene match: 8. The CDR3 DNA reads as TGTGCCAGCCTGGGGACAGGGAGGAACTACGAGCAGTACTTC. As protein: CASLGTGRNYEQYF.

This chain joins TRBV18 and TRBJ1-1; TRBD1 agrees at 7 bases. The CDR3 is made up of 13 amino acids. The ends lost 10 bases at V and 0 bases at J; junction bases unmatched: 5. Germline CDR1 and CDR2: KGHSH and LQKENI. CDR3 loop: CATRDSLNTEAFF. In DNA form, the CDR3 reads TGTGCCACCAGGGACAGCCTGAACACTGAAGCTTTCTTT.

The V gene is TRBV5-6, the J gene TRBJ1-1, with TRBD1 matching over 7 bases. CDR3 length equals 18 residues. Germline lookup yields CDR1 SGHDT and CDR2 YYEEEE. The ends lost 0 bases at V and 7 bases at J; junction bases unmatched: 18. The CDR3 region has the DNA TGTGCCAGCAGCTTGGAGTTTCCCCCTGAGGGGGCGAGGATTGAAGCTTTCTTT. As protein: CASSLEFPPEGARIEAFF.

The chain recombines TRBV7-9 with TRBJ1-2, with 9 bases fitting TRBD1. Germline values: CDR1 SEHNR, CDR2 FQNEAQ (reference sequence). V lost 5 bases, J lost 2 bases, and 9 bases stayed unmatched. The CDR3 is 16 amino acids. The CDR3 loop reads CASSGGSGQGNYGYTF. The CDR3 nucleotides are TGTGCCAGCAGCGGTGGGTCTGGACAGGGGAACTATGGCTACACCTTC.

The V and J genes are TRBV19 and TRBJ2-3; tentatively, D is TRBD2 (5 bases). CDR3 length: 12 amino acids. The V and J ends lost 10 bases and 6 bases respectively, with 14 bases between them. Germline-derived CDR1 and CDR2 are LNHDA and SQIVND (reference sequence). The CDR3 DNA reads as TGTGCCACCAGAGGAGGCGGGGATACGCAGTATTTT. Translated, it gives CATRGGGDTQYF. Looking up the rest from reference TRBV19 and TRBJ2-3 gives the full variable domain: DGGITQSPKYLFRKEGQNVTLSCEQNLNHDAMYWYRQDPGQGLRLIYYSQIVNDFQKGDIAEGYSVSREKKESFPLTVTSAQKNPTAFYLCATRGGGDTQYFGPGTRLTVL.

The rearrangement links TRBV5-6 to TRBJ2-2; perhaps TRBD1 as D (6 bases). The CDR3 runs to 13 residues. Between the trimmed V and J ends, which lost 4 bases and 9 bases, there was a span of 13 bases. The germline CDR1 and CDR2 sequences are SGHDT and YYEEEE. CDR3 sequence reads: CASSPEGGRELFF. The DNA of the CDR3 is TGTGCCAGCAGCCCTGAAGGGGGACGGGAGCTGTTTTTT.

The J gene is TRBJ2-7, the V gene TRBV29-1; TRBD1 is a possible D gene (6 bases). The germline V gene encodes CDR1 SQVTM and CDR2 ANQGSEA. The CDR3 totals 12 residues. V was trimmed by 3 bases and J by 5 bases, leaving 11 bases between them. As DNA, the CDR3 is TGCAGCGTTGAGAACAGGGACCACGAGCAGTACTTC. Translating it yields CSVENRDHEQYF.

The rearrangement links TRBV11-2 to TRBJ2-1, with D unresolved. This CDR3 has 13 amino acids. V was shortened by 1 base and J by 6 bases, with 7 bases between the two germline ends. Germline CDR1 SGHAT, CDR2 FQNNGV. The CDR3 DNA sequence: TGTGCCAGCAGCTTAGGAGCTCCCAATGAGCAGTTCTTC. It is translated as CASSLGAPNEQFF.

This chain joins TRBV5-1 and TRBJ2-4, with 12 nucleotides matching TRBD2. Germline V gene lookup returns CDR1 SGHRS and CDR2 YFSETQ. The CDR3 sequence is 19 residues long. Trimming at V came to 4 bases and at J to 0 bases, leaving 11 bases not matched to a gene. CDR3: CASSVRLAGDPLAKNIQYF. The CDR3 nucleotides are TGCGCCAGCAGCGTTCGACTAGCGGGGGACCCTCTAGCCAAAAACATTCAGTACTTC.

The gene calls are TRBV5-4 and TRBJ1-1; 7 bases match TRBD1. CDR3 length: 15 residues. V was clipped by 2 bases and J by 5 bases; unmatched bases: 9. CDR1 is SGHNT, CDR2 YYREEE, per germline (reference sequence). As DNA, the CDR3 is TGTGCCAGCAGCTTATATCAACAGGGGCGGACTGAAGCTTTCTTT. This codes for CASSLYQQGRTEAFF.

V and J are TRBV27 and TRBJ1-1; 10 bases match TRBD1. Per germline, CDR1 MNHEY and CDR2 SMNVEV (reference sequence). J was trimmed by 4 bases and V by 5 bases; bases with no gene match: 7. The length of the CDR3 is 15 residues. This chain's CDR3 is CASSPGQGVGTEAFF. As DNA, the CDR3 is TGTGCCAGCAGTCCCGGACAGGGGGTCGGCACTGAAGCTTTCTTT.

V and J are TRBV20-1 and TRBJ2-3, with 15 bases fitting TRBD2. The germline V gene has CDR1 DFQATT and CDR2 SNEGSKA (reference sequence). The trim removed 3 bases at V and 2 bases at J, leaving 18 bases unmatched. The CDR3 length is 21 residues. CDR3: CSASHNPGLAGGRVSTDTQYF. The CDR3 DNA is TGCAGTGCTAGTCATAATCCGGGACTAGCGGGGGGCCGGGTTTCCACAGATACGCAGTATTTT.

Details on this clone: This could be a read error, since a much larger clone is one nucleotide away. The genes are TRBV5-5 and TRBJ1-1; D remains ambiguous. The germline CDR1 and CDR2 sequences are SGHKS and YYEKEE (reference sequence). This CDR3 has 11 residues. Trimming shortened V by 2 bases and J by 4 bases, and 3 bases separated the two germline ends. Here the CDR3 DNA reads TGTGCCAGCAGCTTTCTCACTGAAGCTTTCTTT. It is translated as CASSFLTEAFF.

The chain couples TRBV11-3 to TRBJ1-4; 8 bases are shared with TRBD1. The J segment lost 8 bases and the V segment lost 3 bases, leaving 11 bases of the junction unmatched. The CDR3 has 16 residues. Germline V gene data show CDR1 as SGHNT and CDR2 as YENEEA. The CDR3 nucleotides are TGTGCCAGCAGCTTCACCGACAGGGGATTGGGAGAAAAACTGTTTTTT. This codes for CASSFTDRGLGEKLFF.

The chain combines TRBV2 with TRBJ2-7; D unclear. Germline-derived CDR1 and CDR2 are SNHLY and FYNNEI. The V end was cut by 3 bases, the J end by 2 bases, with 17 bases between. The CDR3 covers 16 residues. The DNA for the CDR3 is TGTGCCAGCAGTGATATTTTGAGTTCTACCACCTACGAGCAGTACTTC. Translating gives CASSDILSSTTYEQYF. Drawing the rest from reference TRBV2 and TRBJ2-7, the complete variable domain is EPEVTQTPSHQVTQMGQEVILRCVPISNHLYFYWYRQILGQKVEFLVSFYNNEISEKSEIFDDQFSVERPDGSNFTLKIRSTKLEDSAMYFCASSDILSSTTYEQYFGPGTRLTVT.

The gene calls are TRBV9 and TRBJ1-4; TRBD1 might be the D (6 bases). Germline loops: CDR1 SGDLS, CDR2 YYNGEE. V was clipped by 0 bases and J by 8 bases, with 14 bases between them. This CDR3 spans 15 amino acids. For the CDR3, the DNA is TGTGCCAGCAGCGTAGGAGACAGGAATCAAGAAAAACTGTTTTTT. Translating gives CASSVGDRNQEKLFF.

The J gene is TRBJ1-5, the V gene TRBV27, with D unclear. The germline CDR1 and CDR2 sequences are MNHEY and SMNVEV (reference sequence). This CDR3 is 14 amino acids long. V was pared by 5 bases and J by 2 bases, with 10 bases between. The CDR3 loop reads CASSLGWGNQPQHF. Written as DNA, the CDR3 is TGTGCCAGCAGTCTAGGATGGGGCAATCAGCCCCAGCATTTT.

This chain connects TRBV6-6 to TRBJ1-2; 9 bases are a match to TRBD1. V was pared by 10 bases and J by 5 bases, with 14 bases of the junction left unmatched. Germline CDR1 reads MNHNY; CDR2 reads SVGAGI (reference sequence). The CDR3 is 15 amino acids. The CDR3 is CATLPGDRVAYGYTF. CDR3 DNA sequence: TGTGCCACCTTACCAGGGGACAGGGTGGCGTATGGCTACACCTTC.

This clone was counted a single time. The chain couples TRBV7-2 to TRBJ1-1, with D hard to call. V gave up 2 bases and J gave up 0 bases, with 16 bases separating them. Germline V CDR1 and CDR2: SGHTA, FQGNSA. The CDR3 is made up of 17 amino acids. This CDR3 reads CASSLTPTEIMNTEAFF. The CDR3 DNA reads TGTGCCAGCAGCTTAACCCCTACGGAGATTATGAACACTGAAGCTTTCTTT.

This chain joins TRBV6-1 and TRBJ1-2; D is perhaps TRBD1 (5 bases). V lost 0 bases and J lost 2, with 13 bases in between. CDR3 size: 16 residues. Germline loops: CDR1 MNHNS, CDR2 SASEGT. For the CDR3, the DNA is TGTGCCAGCAGTGAAGCGTATCGGGGGGAGAACTATGGCTACACCTTC. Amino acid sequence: CASSEAYRGENYGYTF.

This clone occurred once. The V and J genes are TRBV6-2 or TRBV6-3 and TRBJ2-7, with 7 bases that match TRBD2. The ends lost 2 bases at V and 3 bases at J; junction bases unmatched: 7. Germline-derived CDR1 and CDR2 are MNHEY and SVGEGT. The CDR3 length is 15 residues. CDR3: CASSYERTRVYEQYF. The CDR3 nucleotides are TGTGCCAGCAGTTACGAACGGACTAGGGTCTACGAGCAGTACTTC.

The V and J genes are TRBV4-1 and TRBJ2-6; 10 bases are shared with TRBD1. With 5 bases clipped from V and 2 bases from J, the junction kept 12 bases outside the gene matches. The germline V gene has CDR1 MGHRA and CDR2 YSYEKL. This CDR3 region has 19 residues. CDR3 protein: CASSKVWDRGNAGANVLTF. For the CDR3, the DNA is TGCGCCAGCAGCAAAGTATGGGACAGGGGTAACGCTGGGGCCAACGTCCTGACTTTC.

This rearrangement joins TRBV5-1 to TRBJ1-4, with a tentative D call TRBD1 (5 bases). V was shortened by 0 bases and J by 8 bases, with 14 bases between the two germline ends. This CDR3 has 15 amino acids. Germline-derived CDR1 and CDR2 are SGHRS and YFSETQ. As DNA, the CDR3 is TGCGCCAGCAGCTTGGGGCAGGGCGGTGGAGAAAAACTGTTTTTT. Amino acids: CASSLGQGGGEKLFF.

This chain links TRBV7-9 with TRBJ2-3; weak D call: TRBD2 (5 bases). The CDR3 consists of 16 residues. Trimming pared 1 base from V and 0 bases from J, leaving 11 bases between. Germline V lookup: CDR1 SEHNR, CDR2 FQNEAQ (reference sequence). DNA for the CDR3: TGTGCCAGCAGCTTAGGGCTAGCAGCTAGCACAGATACGCAGTATTTT. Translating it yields CASSLGLAASTDTQYF.

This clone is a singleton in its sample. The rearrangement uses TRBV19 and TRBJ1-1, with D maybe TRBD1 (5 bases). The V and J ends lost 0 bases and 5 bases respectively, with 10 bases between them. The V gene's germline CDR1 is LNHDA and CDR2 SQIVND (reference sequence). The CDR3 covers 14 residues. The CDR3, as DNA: TGTGCCAGTAGTATAGACGGGGGGAGGACTGAAGCTTTCTTT. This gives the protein CASSIDGGRTEAFF.

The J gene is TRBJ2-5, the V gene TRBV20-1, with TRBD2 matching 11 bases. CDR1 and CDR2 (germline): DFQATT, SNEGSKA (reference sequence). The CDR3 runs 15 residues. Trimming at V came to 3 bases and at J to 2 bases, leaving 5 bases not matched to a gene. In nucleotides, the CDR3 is TGCAGTGCTAGTTTACTAGCGGGGGCTCAAGAGACCCAGTACTTC. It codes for CSASLLAGAQETQYF.